This TCR beta chain is drawn from a study of cytomegalovirus exposure and HLA in healthy donors. Study-wide results and limits: Analyses of presence/absence relied on an assumption of roughly uniform sequencing depth across donors. In a later analysis, TCR beta V- and J-gene trimming was associated with a missense DCLRE1C variant. An analysis that was carried out later associated 15,000 to 20,000 TCR beta sequences with HLA alleles at 0.05 false discovery rate. Cytomegalovirus association was listed for approximately 150 TCR beta chains.

V gave up 0 bases and J gave up 3 bases, with 6 bases separating them. CDR1 is SGHNT and CDR2 is YYREEE in the germline V gene (reference sequence). CDR3 length: 13 residues. The PCR used 60 Vbeta and 13 Jbeta primers. Here immunoSEQ multiplex PCR was the method, and the copy in TCRdb shows in-frame clones only, minus some. Here the sample spans about 130,000 clones, about 73% being singletons. A remark on this clone: What it binds is not known.

The source of this sequence is a woman aged 55 to 70 in good health and CMV-seropositive. Sequenced sample: PBMCs. The chain couples TRBV5-4 to TRBJ2-5; D unclear. The CDR3 DNA reads TGTGCCAGCAGCTTGGTGGCGGAAGAGACCCAGTACTTC. Protein sequence: CASSLVAEETQYF.